The 23 T cell receptor beta chains in this list originate from one sample, sequenced in a study of post-analysis software for immune sequencing data (dated by TCRdb to about 2015). Libraries were prepared through PCR. Instrument on record: Illumina HiSeq 2500. Unique molecular identifiers were incorporated into TCR beta cDNA libraries to reduce PCR and sequencing biases. Using fastp trimming at Q25 and MiXCR clonotype assembly, TCRdb reanalyzed the public sequencing data and kept in-frame beta chains. Entries that share a CDR3 protein sequence are merged under the most common genes and DNA. The sample yields about 260,000 distinct CDR3 sequences; 36% were counted once. The ten largest clones represent less than 6% of the sample. These receptors are not linked to any known antigen. What the work shows at the level of the full study, not this receptor alone: Significantly higher frequencies in patients than in controls were found for about five TRBV segments, including TRBV5-6, TRBV5-1 and TRBV20-1.

Sequencing input: blood. The receptors here all came from a girl aged 5-17 years with multiple sclerosis.

The sample holds many counts of this clonotype. V and J are TRBV20-1 and TRBJ1-5; 7 positions match TRBD1. V lost 5 bases to trimming and J lost 1 base; unmatched junction nucleotides: 14. The CDR3 spans 17 residues. Germline V gene lookup returns CDR1 DFQATT and CDR2 SNEGSKA (reference sequence). DNA of the CDR3: TGCAGTGCTCTCGACAGGGCCCATGGTCGGAGCAATCAGCCCCAGCATTTT. Translation: CSALDRAHGRSNQPQHF.

The chain employs TRBV7-3 and TRBJ2-3; perhaps D is TRBD1 or TRBD2 (5 bases each). The CDR3 has 15 residues. Germline-derived CDR1 and CDR2 are SGHTA and FQGTGA. Trimming pared 5 bases from V and 0 bases from J, leaving 12 bases between. In DNA form, the CDR3 reads TGTGCCAGCAGCCCGGGACGCACTAGCACAGATACGCAGTATTTT. Translation: CASSPGRTSTDTQYF. Full variable domain (rest looked up from reference TRBV7-3 and TRBJ2-3): GAGVSQTPSNKVTEKGKYVELRCDPISGHTALYWYRQSLGQGPEFLIYFQGTGAADDSGLPNDRFFAVRPEGSVSTLKIQRTERGDSAVYLCASSPGRTSTDTQYFGPGTRLTVL.

The chain couples TRBV27 to TRBJ1-2; 8 nucleotides line up with TRBD1. The CDR3 is 15 residues long. J gave up 4 bases and V 5 bases, and 9 bases lay outside the gene matches. Germline-derived CDR1 and CDR2 are MNHEY and SMNVEV (reference sequence). CDR3 sequence: CASSISTGVGYGYTF. CDR3 DNA: TGTGCCAGCAGTATTTCGACAGGGGTCGGCTATGGCTACACCTTC.

V and J are TRBV14 and TRBJ2-4; TRBD1 aligns across 10 bases. The CDR3 extends over 14 amino acids. CDR1 SGHDN and CDR2 FVKESK come from the germline V gene. V was clipped by 4 bases and J by 7 bases; unmatched bases: 4. DNA of the CDR3: TGTGCCAGCAGCCGACAGGGGGCAGGGAACATTCAGTACTTC. Amino acids: CASSRQGAGNIQYF.

In this sample, this clonotype turned up many times. V gene TRBV29-1 combines with J gene TRBJ2-3, with 10 bases aligning to TRBD2. The length of the CDR3 is 19 residues. V gave up 1 base and J gave up 0 bases; unmatched junction bases: 13. Germline CDR1 and CDR2: SQVTM and ANQGSEA. The CDR3 sequence: CSVEGSSGRAGPSTDTQYF. The CDR3 DNA sequence: TGCAGCGTTGAAGGTTCCAGCGGGAGGGCCGGGCCTAGCACAGATACGCAGTATTTT.

This clonotype has at least ten counts. The chain couples TRBV7-2 to TRBJ1-5; no reliable D call. This CDR3 comprises 14 residues. Germline V gene lookup returns CDR1 SGHTA and CDR2 FQGNSA. V lost 3 bases to trimming and J lost 5 bases, with 11 bases between them. The CDR3 region is CASSFKGADQPQHF. CDR3 nucleotide sequence: TGTGCCAGCAGCTTTAAGGGCGCGGATCAGCCCCAGCATTTT.

This clonotype was seen many times. The chain couples TRBV28 to TRBJ2-7; weak D call: TRBD2 (5 bases). V lost 1 base, J lost 4 bases, and 11 bases lay in between. Per germline, CDR1 MDHEN and CDR2 SYDVKM. This CDR3 contains 14 residues. CDR3 residues: CASSLSGRGYEQYF. In nucleotides, the CDR3 is TGTGCCAGCAGTTTATCCGGCCGGGGTTACGAGCAGTACTTC.

This chain links TRBV11-2 with TRBJ2-3; tentatively, D is TRBD1 (5 bases). Trimming removed 0 bases from V and 1 base from J, with 14 bases in between. Germline V lookup: CDR1 SGHAT, CDR2 FQNNGV. This CDR3 spans 17 amino acids. The CDR3: CASSLDLNSRGTDTQYF. CDR3 sequence (DNA): TGTGCCAGCAGCTTAGATTTGAATAGCAGGGGCACAGATACGCAGTATTTT.

The chain links TRBV20-1 to TRBJ1-1; 8 nucleotides align to TRBD1. Germline CDR1 DFQATT, CDR2 SNEGSKA (reference sequence). The CDR3 has 14 amino acids. V lost 3 bases and J lost 5; bases outside the gene matches: 8. CDR3 sequence (DNA): TGCAGTGCTAGTTCGGACAGGGATGTAACTGAAGCTTTCTTT. The encoded protein is CSASSDRDVTEAFF.

The V call is TRBV10-1, the J call TRBJ2-3, with TRBD2 matching 11 bases. Trimming removed 4 bases from V and 3 bases from J; junction bases left unmatched: 3. Germline loops: CDR1 WNHNN, CDR2 SYGVQD (reference sequence). The CDR3 is 15 amino acids. The CDR3 reads CASSGLAGKTDTQYF. CDR3 coding DNA: TGCGCCAGCAGTGGACTAGCGGGAAAGACAGATACGCAGTATTTT.

This clonotype was seen more than once but under ten times. As DNA, the CDR3 is TGTGCCAGCAGCTGGGACAATAATGAGCAGTTCTTC. Translating it yields CASSWDNNEQFF. The chain employs TRBV7-9 and TRBJ2-1, with a possible D match to TRBD1 (6 bases). The V gene's germline CDR1 is SEHNR and CDR2 FQNEAQ (reference sequence). V gave up 4 bases and J gave up 7 bases, with 8 bases separating them. The CDR3 runs to 12 residues.

The chain uses TRBV7-8 and TRBJ1-2; TRBD1 matches 9 bases. The V gene's germline CDR1 is SGHVS and CDR2 FQNEAQ. The CDR3 consists of 14 residues. V dropped 5 bases and J dropped 7; count of bases not matched to a gene: 8. Here the CDR3 reads CASSQGQGAIGYTF. CDR3 DNA sequence: TGTGCCAGCAGCCAGGGACAGGGTGCGATTGGCTACACCTTC.

In the case of this clonotype: A much bigger clone sits one base away, suggesting this may be a read error. The V call is TRBV5-1, the J call TRBJ1-5; D gene uncertain. Germline values: CDR1 SGHRS, CDR2 YFSETQ. CDR3 length: 15 amino acids. The CDR3 loop reads CASSIGIESNRPQHF. The DNA for the CDR3 is TGCGCCAGCAGCATCGGGATTGAGAGCAATCGGCCCCAGCATTTT.

V and J are TRBV7-9 and TRBJ1-3; D not resolved. Germline V gene lookup returns CDR1 SEHNR and CDR2 FQNEAQ (reference sequence). Between the trimmed V and J ends, which lost 4 bases and 0 bases, there was a span of 10 bases. The CDR3 has 15 residues. This CDR3 is CASSSDKGSGNTIYF. CDR3 sequence (DNA): TGTGCCAGCAGCTCCGACAAGGGCTCTGGAAACACCATATATTTT.

V is TRBV7-6 and J is TRBJ1-6; 7 nucleotides match TRBD1. V shed 1 base and J 7 bases; nucleotides not matched to a gene: 10. Germline CDR1 is SGHVS and CDR2 is FNYEAQ. CDR3 length: 17 amino acids. The CDR3 region has the DNA TGTGCCAGCAGCTTAGGCTTGGCCAGGGGGTCGAATTCACCCCTCCACTTT. Translation: CASSLGLARGSNSPLHF. Filled out from reference TRBV7-6 and TRBJ1-6, the complete variable domain reads GAGVSQSPRYKVTKRGQDVALRCDPISGHVSLYWYRQALGQGPEFLTYFNYEAQQDKSGLPNDRFSAERPEGSISTLTIQRTEQRDSAMYRCASSLGLARGSNSPLHFGNGTRLTVT.

This clonotype was seen repeatedly, ten times or more. The chain employs TRBV12-3 or TRBV12-4 and TRBJ2-1; D possibly corresponds to TRBD1 (5 bases). The CDR3 has 12 amino acids. V was pared by 4 bases and J by 9 bases, with 10 bases between. For the CDR3, the DNA is TGTGCCAGCAGTTCCCAGGGCGGTGAGCAGTTCTTC. Encoded protein: CASSSQGGEQFF.

In this sample, this clonotype turned up many times. The genes are TRBV12-3 or TRBV12-4 and TRBJ2-5; 10 nucleotides match TRBD2. The CDR3 has 15 amino acids. The J segment lost 5 bases and the V segment lost 6 bases, leaving 9 bases of the junction unmatched. The CDR3 bases are TGTGCCAGCAGCCGGATAGCGGGAGGACGGGAGACCCAGTACTTC. Translating it yields CASSRIAGGRETQYF.

The chain has TRBV28 and TRBJ2-3, with D possibly matching TRBD2 (6 bases). The length of the CDR3 is 16 residues. V was pared by 2 bases and J by 0 bases, with 12 bases between. Germline CDR1 MDHEN, CDR2 SYDVKM. The CDR3 nucleotides are TGTGCCAGCAGTTTAGCGGGGCCGGGAAGCACAGATACGCAGTATTTT. Residues: CASSLAGPGSTDTQYF.

This clonotype was seen a handful of times. The chain is built from TRBV28 and TRBJ1-5; D unclear. V dropped 1 base and J dropped 0 bases, with 10 bases sitting between them. The germline V gene has CDR1 MDHEN and CDR2 SYDVKM. This CDR3 spans 16 amino acids. CDR3 amino acids: CASSLLARLSNQPQHF. CDR3 in DNA: TGTGCCAGCAGTTTATTAGCACGCCTTAGCAATCAGCCCCAGCATTTT. The full variable domain, in which reference TRBV28 and TRBJ1-5 provide the parts outside the CDR3, is DVKVTQSSRYLVKRTGEKVFLECVQDMDHENMFWYRQDPGLGLRLIYFSYDVKMKEKGDIPEGYSVSREKKERFSLILESASTNQTSMYLCASSLLARLSNQPQHFGDGTRLSIL.

This clonotype occurred many times. The CDR3, as DNA: TGTGCCAGCAGCTTGTCTAGCGGGGGTAAGGATGAGCAGTTCTTC. This encodes CASSLSSGGKDEQFF. The genes are TRBV7-9 and TRBJ2-1; 10 bases fit TRBD2. Per germline, CDR1 SEHNR and CDR2 FQNEAQ (reference sequence). Trimming cost V 3 bases and J 8 bases; bases outside gene matches: 7. The CDR3 contains 15 residues.

In its sample, this clonotype was seen many times. CDR3 region: CATSAQAGGETQYF. The CDR3, as DNA: TGTGCCACCAGTGCCCAGGCGGGGGGGGAGACCCAGTACTTC. The V gene is TRBV24-1, the J gene TRBJ2-5, with 9 bases fitting TRBD2. The CDR3 sequence is 14 residues long. The germline gives CDR1 KGHDR, CDR2 SFDVKD. Germline trimming cut 5 bases from V and 5 bases from J; bases unmatched to any gene: 5.

This clonotype was seen a few times. The chain is built from TRBV28 and TRBJ1-5, with D uncertain. The CDR3 consists of 13 residues. CDR1 and CDR2 from the germline V gene are MDHEN and SYDVKM. V was cut by 7 bases and J by 2 bases, with 9 bases left in between. The CDR3 bases are TGTGCCAGCATAGCCCAGCGCAATCAGCCCCAGCATTTT. It yields the protein CASIAQRNQPQHF.

This clonotype came up many times. This rearrangement joins TRBV15 to TRBJ1-2, with 7 bases matching TRBD1. J was trimmed by 1 base and V by 8 bases; bases with no gene match: 7. The CDR3 is 14 residues long. Germline V gene lookup returns CDR1 LNHNV and CDR2 YYDKDF (reference sequence). Written as DNA, the CDR3 is TGTGCCACCTCCCCTGACAGGGTTAACTATGGCTACACCTTC. The encoded protein is CATSPDRVNYGYTF.